The 32 T cell receptor beta chains in this list originate from one sample, sequenced in a study of response to subunit inactivated influenza vaccine. TCRdb passed the RT-PCR reads through MiXCR, listing each CDR3 protein once. This table has just over 300,000 distinct CDR3 sequences, 20% to 25% appearing once. Sample: PBMCs from blood, taken approximately 20 months after vaccination. The receptors were gathered from a man aged 45 to 75 who received an inactivated influenza vaccine.

V gene TRBV28 combines with J gene TRBJ1-2; D unclear. The CDR3 sequence is 14 residues long. V dropped 1 base and J dropped 4 bases, with 10 bases sitting between them. The germline CDR1 and CDR2 sequences are MDHEN and SYDVKM. The CDR3 coding sequence is TGTGCCAGCAGTTTATTTCGTCTGGGCTATGGCTACACCTTC. As protein: CASSLFRLGYGYTF.

CDR3 nucleotides: TGTGCCAGCAGCTCTAGTTATCCCGCAAGACAGAACACCGGGGAGCTGTTTTTT. This translates into CASSSSYPARQNTGELFF. This chain joins TRBV11-2 and TRBJ2-2; D remains ambiguous. The CDR3 totals 18 residues. V was shortened by 4 bases and J by 1 base, with 19 bases between the two germline ends. CDR1 and CDR2 (germline): SGHAT, FQNNGV. The variable domain in full, with the rest retrieved from reference TRBV11-2 and TRBJ2-2, is EAGVAQSPRYKIIEKRQSVAFWCNPISGHATLYWYQQILGQGPKLLIQFQNNGVVDDSQLPKDRFSAERLKGVDSTLKIQPAKLEDSAVYLCASSSSYPARQNTGELFFGEGSRLTVL.

This clonotype was observed a handful of times. The chain couples TRBV7-2 to TRBJ2-3; 9 bases are a match to TRBD2. Germline V lookup: CDR1 SGHTA, CDR2 FQGNSA. There are 16 residues in the CDR3. After removal of 3 bases from V and 5 bases from J, the junction contained 9 bases not matched to a gene. In nucleotides, the CDR3 is TGTGCCAGCAGCTTCTCGGCGGGAGGGGGTGGAGATACGCAGTATTTT. It is translated as CASSFSAGGGGDTQYF. Together with reference TRBV7-2 and TRBJ2-3, the CDR3 gives the full variable domain: GAGVSQSPSNKVTEKGKDVELRCDPISGHTALYWYRQSLGQGLEFLIYFQGNSAPDKSGLPSDRFSAERTGGSVSTLTIQRTQQEDSAVYLCASSFSAGGGGDTQYFGPGTRLTVL.

This clonotype has only a few counts. This chain uses TRBV23-1 with TRBJ1-2; 7 positions match TRBD1. TRBV23-1 has ORF status, its function being uncertain. After removal of 6 bases from V and 0 bases from J, the junction contained 7 bases not matched to a gene. The CDR3 length is 15 residues. CDR3 amino acids: CASSIGDSSNYGYTF. In DNA, the CDR3 is TGCGCCAGCAGCATAGGGGACAGCTCTAACTATGGCTACACCTTC.

The CDR3 region is CSGGQVNTEAFF. The CDR3 bases are TGCAGTGGGGGACAGGTGAACACTGAAGCTTTCTTT. The gene calls are TRBV20-1 and TRBJ1-1; 8 bases agree with TRBD1. The junction had 1 base not matched to a gene; V was cut back by 7 bases and J by 0 bases. The CDR3 consists of 12 residues. The germline gives CDR1 DFQATT, CDR2 SNEGSKA (reference sequence).

V and J are TRBV12-3 or TRBV12-4 and TRBJ2-2; D remains ambiguous. The CDR3 is made up of 12 amino acids. Between the trimmed V and J ends, which lost 5 bases and 4 bases, there was a span of 5 bases. The CDR3 spells CASSPFTGELFF. CDR3 bases: TGTGCCAGCAGTCCCTTCACCGGGGAGCTGTTTTTT.

This sequence joins TRBV12-3 or TRBV12-4 and TRBJ2-1; 8 bases align to TRBD1. This CDR3 is built from 16 residues. Trimming cost V 5 bases and J 9 bases; bases outside gene matches: 15. The DNA for the CDR3 is TGTGCCAGCAGTCCTACAGGGGGTCCACACGTTGGTGAGCAGTTCTTC. Amino acids: CASSPTGGPHVGEQFF.

J is TRBJ1-2 and V is TRBV20-1; 10 bases fit TRBD1. Unmatched junction bases numbered 7, after V lost 0 bases and J lost 6 bases. The CDR3 length is 15 residues. CDR1 DFQATT and CDR2 SNEGSKA come from the germline V gene (reference sequence). The CDR3 loop is CSARDGDRGGNGYTF. The CDR3 nucleotides are TGCAGTGCTAGAGACGGGGACAGGGGAGGAAATGGCTACACCTTC.

Only a few counts were recorded for this clonotype. The chain combines TRBV20-1 with TRBJ1-3; D not resolved. CDR3 size: 11 residues. CDR1 and CDR2 from the germline V gene are DFQATT and SNEGSKA (reference sequence). Trimming left V 1 base short and J 6 bases short, with 4 bases between. CDR3 DNA sequence: TGCAGTGCTAGAGGCGAAAACACCATATATTTT. Translation: CSARGENTIYF.

This clonotype was observed a handful of times. The junction and the germline gene differ at one end; a read error may be behind it. This chain links TRBV6-1 with TRBJ1-1; D gene uncertain. The CDR3 has 14 residues. Germline V gives CDR1 MNHNS, CDR2 SASEGT. The CDR3 DNA reads as TGTGCCAGCAGCCGCGTTGGATCTGGCACTGTAGCTTTCTTT. Its protein product is CASSRVGSGTVAFF.

This clonotype was picked up a small number of times. This sequence joins TRBV6-5 and TRBJ1-2; perhaps TRBD1 as D (5 bases). Trimming removed 5 bases from V and 4 bases from J, with 11 bases in between. Germline V gene sequence: CDR1 MNHEY, CDR2 SVGAGI. CDR3 length: 13 amino acids. CDR3 coding DNA: TGTGCCAGCAGTCACGACAGTGGCTATGGCTACACCTTC. This codes for CASSHDSGYGYTF.

The CDR3 DNA follows: TGTGCCAGCAGCGCCCAACAAGTTGAAGAGACCCAGTACTTC. It is translated as CASSAQQVEETQYF. The chain recombines TRBV11-1 with TRBJ2-5, with no clear D. V lost 5 bases and J lost 3, with 13 bases in between. Germline CDR1 reads SGHAT; CDR2 reads FQDESV (reference sequence). The CDR3 runs 14 residues.

The V call is TRBV10-3, the J call TRBJ2-1; D is perhaps TRBD1 or TRBD2 (5 bases each). V lost 11 bases to trimming and J lost 7 bases, with 24 bases between them. The CDR3 spans 15 residues. The germline gives CDR1 ENHRY, CDR2 SYGVKD. The CDR3 loop reads CAASAGAQRANEQFF. The CDR3 nucleotides are TGTGCCGCGTCTGCCGGGGCCCAGCGCGCAAATGAGCAGTTCTTC.

A remark on this clonotype: A much bigger clone sits one base away, suggesting this may be a read error. The rearrangement joins TRBV12-3 or TRBV12-4 to TRBJ1-1; D is unclear. V gave up 1 base and J gave up 9 bases, with 15 bases separating them. This CDR3 is 14 amino acids long. Here the CDR3 reads CASSLVREGTKAFF. The CDR3 DNA reads TGTGCCAGCAGTTTAGTGAGGGAAGGAACTAAAGCTTTCTTT.

This clonotype has ten or more counts. A read error may explain this, as a much larger clone is one base away. The chain carries TRBV5-1 and TRBJ1-5; 7 bases are shared with TRBD1. Germline CDR1 SGHRS, CDR2 YFSETQ. With 0 bases clipped from V and 0 bases from J, the junction kept 0 bases outside the gene matches. The CDR3 runs 15 residues. The CDR3 coding sequence is TGCGCCAGCAGCTTGGAGGGGGCTAGCAATCAGCCCCAGCATTTT. The encoded protein is CASSLEGASNQPQHF.

This clonotype was counted at least ten times. This chain links TRBV11-2 with TRBJ1-4; 9 bases line up with TRBD1. Looked up from germline, CDR1 is SGHAT and CDR2 is FQNNGV. J was trimmed by 8 bases and V by 5 bases; bases with no gene match: 15. The CDR3 runs 17 residues. The chain's CDR3 is CASSPGTGIPGGEKLFF. The CDR3 DNA is TGTGCCAGCAGCCCCGGGACAGGGATCCCAGGGGGAGAAAAACTGTTTTTT.

The chain employs TRBV2 and TRBJ2-4; 8 nucleotides line up with TRBD1. The V gene end was trimmed by 7 bases and the J gene end by 1 base; junction bases not matched to a gene: 9. CDR3 length: 16 amino acids. CDR1 SNHLY and CDR2 FYNNEI come from the germline V gene. CDR3 sequence reads: CASTLDRGKAKNIQYF. The DNA for the CDR3 is TGTGCCAGCACCCTAGACAGGGGTAAGGCCAAAAACATTCAGTACTTC. Full variable domain (outside the CDR3, taken from reference TRBV2 and TRBJ2-4): EPEVTQTPSHQVTQMGQEVILRCVPISNHLYFYWYRQILGQKVEFLVSFYNNEISEKSEIFDDQFSVERPDGSNFTLKIRSTKLEDSAMYFCASTLDRGKAKNIQYFGAGTRLSVL.

This clonotype was observed a handful of times. The chain joins TRBV28 to TRBJ2-4; TRBD1 matches 7 bases. The CDR3 has 18 amino acids. Germline CDR1 MDHEN, CDR2 SYDVKM. The V gene end was trimmed by 1 base and the J gene end by 3 bases; junction bases not matched to a gene: 12. CDR3 loop: CASSLSPPLRTGKNIQYF. The DNA of the CDR3 is TGTGCCAGCAGTTTATCCCCCCCATTGAGGACAGGCAAAAACATTCAGTACTTC.

J is TRBJ2-3 and V is TRBV5-1; D is undetermined. This CDR3 contains 13 residues. In germline, CDR1 is SGHRS, CDR2 YFSETQ. With 3 bases removed from V and 5 bases from J, the gap between germline ends came to 10 bases. The CDR3 DNA follows: TGCGCCAGCAGCTCAGCCGGCGGAGATACGCAGTATTTT. Translating gives CASSSAGGDTQYF. The variable domain in full, completed from reference TRBV5-1 and TRBJ2-3, reads KAGVTQTPRYLIKTRGQQVTLSCSPISGHRSVSWYQQTPGQGLQFLFEYFSETQRNKGNFPGRFSGRQFSNSRSEMNVSTLELGDSALYLCASSSAGGDTQYFGPGTRLTVL.

This clonotype was counted a few times. The chain recombines TRBV7-9 with TRBJ1-1, with 9 bases matching TRBD1. The germline V gene has CDR1 SEHNR and CDR2 FQNEAQ (reference sequence). This CDR3 spans 12 amino acids. V shed 5 bases and J 10 bases; nucleotides not matched to a gene: 5. CDR3 protein: CASSTGQGRAFF. CDR3 DNA: TGTGCCAGCAGCACCGGACAGGGGAGAGCTTTCTTT.

The chain recombines TRBV7-9 with TRBJ1-1; D is ambiguous. The V gene's germline CDR1 is SEHNR and CDR2 FQNEAQ (reference sequence). With 1 base removed from V and 5 bases from J, the gap between germline ends came to 11 bases. This CDR3 is built from 14 residues. CDR3 in DNA: TGTGCCAGCAGCTTAGAGGTTGTCGGGACTGAAGCTTTCTTT. Its protein product is CASSLEVVGTEAFF. Together with reference TRBV7-9 and TRBJ1-1, the CDR3 gives the full variable domain: DTGVSQNPRHKITKRGQNVTFRCDPISEHNRLYWYRQTLGQGPEFLTYFQNEAQLEKSRLLSDRFSAERPKGSFSTLEIQRTEQGDSAMYLCASSLEVVGTEAFFGQGTRLTVV.

The chain is built from TRBV21-1 and TRBJ1-5. TRBV21-1 is described as a pseudogene. There are 16 residues in the CDR3. The CDR3 loop is CASSNRSGGCNQPQHF. The DNA for the CDR3 is TGTGCCAGCAGCAATAGGAGCGGGGGTTGCAATCAGCCCCAGCATTTT.

This clonotype was observed at least ten times. This chain links TRBV29-1 with TRBJ1-2; a possible D gene is TRBD1 (5 bases). CDR1 and CDR2 (germline): SQVTM, ANQGSEA. Between the trimmed V and J ends, which lost 7 bases and 4 bases, there was a span of 13 bases. The CDR3 is 12 amino acids. The CDR3 reads CSAVGQTYGYTF. The CDR3 DNA is TGCAGCGCCGTGGGGCAGACCTATGGCTACACCTTC.

This clonotype came up a few times. The rearrangement uses TRBV12-3 or TRBV12-4 and TRBJ2-1; 9 nucleotides agree with TRBD1. V trimming: 4 bases; J trimming: 5 bases; junction bases outside the gene matches: 9. The CDR3 is made up of 16 amino acids. In nucleotides, the CDR3 is TGTGCCAGCAGTTCCATGGACAGGGGAATAAACAATGAGCAGTTCTTC. Translation: CASSSMDRGINNEQFF.

This clonotype was seen many times. The chain's CDR3 is CSARDPLRMAQHF. CDR3 bases: TGCAGTGCTAGAGATCCCCTCCGCATGGCCCAGCATTTT. This rearrangement joins TRBV20-1 to TRBJ1-5, with D unresolved. V lost 0 bases and J lost 11, with 14 bases in between. Germline V CDR1 and CDR2: DFQATT, SNEGSKA (reference sequence). The CDR3 sequence is 13 residues long.

In this sample, this clonotype turned up once. The chain is built from TRBV5-1 and TRBJ2-3; TRBD2 agrees at 11 bases. The trim removed 6 bases at V and 7 bases at J, leaving 10 bases unmatched. Germline CDR1 is SGHRS and CDR2 is YFSETQ. This CDR3 is built from 15 residues. CDR3 protein: CASTNSGGGGNTQYF. The CDR3 bases are TGCGCCAGCACGAATAGCGGGGGGGGCGGAAATACGCAGTATTTT.

The V call is TRBV12-3 or TRBV12-4, the J call TRBJ2-3, with TRBD2 as a possible D gene (6 bases). Trimming took off 5 bases at V and 6 bases at J, with 18 bases between the two ends. This CDR3 has 15 residues. CDR3 region: CASSLGGTWQDTQYF. The CDR3 nucleotides are TGTGCCAGCAGTCTAGGTGGGACTTGGCAGGATACGCAGTATTTT.

The gene calls are TRBV6-5 and TRBJ2-3; TRBD2 aligns across 12 bases. Germline lookup yields CDR1 MNHEY and CDR2 SVGAGI. The CDR3 contains 16 residues. The V gene end was trimmed by 0 bases and the J gene end by 8 bases; junction bases not matched to a gene: 6. The CDR3: CASSYSLAGGSRTQYF. The CDR3 coding sequence is TGTGCCAGCAGTTACTCACTAGCGGGAGGTTCCCGTACGCAGTATTTT.

There are many counts of this clonotype. The V call is TRBV7-6, the J call TRBJ1-6, with 8 bases matching TRBD1. After removal of 0 bases from V and 5 bases from J, the junction contained 6 bases not matched to a gene. CDR3 size: 17 residues. Germline CDR1 and CDR2: SGHVS and FNYEAQ. CDR3 nucleotide sequence: TGTGCCAGCAGCTTAGCGTCGGACAGGGCGAATAATTCACCCCTCCACTTT. Protein product: CASSLASDRANNSPLHF.

This chain joins TRBV20-1 and TRBJ2-3, with 10 bases lining up with TRBD1. The CDR3 extends over 15 amino acids. Germline-derived CDR1 and CDR2 are DFQATT and SNEGSKA (reference sequence). With V trimmed by 3 bases and J by 4 bases, 7 bases remained unmatched. The CDR3: CSASPGQGVPDTQYF. CDR3 coding DNA: TGCAGTGCTAGTCCCGGACAGGGGGTCCCAGATACGCAGTATTTT.

This clonotype was counted between two and nine times. The rearrangement uses TRBV2 and TRBJ2-7; D is possibly TRBD2 (5 bases). The CDR3 totals 13 residues. Germline V CDR1 and CDR2: SNHLY, FYNNEI. Trimming took 7 bases from V and 0 from J, leaving 10 bases between them. In DNA form, the CDR3 reads TGTGCCAGCAAGACTACGGGCTCCTACGAGCAGTACTTC. As protein: CASKTTGSYEQYF.

V usage is TRBV7-2 and J usage is TRBJ1-2; TRBD1 might be the D (5 bases). The V end was cut by 2 bases, the J end by 2 bases, with 18 bases between. This CDR3 spans 17 amino acids. CDR1 is SGHTA, CDR2 FQGNSA, per germline. Written as DNA, the CDR3 is TGTGCCAGCAGCTTAAAGTTTGGGCAGGGACTAAACTATGGCTACACCTTC. This codes for CASSLKFGQGLNYGYTF.